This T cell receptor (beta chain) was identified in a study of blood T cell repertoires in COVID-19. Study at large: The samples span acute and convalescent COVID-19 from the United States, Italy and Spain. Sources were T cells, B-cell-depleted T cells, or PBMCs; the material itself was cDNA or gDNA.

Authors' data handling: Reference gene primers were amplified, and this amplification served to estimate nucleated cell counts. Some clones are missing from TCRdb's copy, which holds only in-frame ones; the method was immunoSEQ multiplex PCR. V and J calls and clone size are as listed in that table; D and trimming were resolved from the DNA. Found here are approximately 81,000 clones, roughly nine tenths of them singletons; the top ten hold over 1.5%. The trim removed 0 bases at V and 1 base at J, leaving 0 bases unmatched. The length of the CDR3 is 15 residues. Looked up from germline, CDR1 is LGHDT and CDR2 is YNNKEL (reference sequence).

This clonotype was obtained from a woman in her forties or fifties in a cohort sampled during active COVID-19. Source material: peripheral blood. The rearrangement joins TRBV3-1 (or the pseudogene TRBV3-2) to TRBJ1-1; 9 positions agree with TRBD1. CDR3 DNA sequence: TGTGCCAGCAGCCAAGAGACAGGGGGGAACACTGAAGCTTTCTTT. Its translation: CASSQETGGNTEAFF.